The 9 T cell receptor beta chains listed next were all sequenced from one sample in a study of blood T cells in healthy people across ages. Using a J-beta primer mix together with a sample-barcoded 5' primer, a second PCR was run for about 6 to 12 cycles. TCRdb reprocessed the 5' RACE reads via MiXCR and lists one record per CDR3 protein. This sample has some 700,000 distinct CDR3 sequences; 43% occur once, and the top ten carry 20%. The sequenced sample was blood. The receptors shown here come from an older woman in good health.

The CDR3 bases are TGTGCCAGCAGCTGGGGCCCGGGTGGCACAGATACGCAGTATTTT. This encodes CASSWGPGGTDTQYF. The chain combines TRBV7-2 with TRBJ2-3; a weak D match, TRBD1 (5 bases). The CDR3 loop spans 15 amino acids. The germline V and J ends were trimmed by 4 bases and 1 base, with 12 bases remaining between them. Looked up from germline, CDR1 is SGHTA and CDR2 is FQGNSA.

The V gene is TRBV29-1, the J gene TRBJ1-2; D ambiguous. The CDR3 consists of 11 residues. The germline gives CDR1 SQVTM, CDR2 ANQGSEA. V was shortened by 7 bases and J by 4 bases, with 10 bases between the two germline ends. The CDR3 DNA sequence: TGCAGCGCGGTGGAAAGCTATGGCTACACCTTC. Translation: CSAVESYGYTF.

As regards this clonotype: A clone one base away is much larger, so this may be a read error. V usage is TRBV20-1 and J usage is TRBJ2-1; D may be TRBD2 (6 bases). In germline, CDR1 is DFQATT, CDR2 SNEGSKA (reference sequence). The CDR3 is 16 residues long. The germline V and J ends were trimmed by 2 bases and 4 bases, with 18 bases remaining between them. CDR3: CSARRVSGLKYNEQFF. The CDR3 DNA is TGCAGTGCTAGAAGGGTTAGCGGTTTGAAATACAATGAGCAGTTCTTC.

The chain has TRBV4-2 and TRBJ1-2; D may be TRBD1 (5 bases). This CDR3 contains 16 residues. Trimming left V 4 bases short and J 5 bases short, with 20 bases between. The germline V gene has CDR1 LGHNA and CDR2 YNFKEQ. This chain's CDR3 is CASSRDLSNHLYGYTF. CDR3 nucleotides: TGTGCCAGCAGCCGGGACCTAAGTAACCACCTATATGGCTACACCTTC.

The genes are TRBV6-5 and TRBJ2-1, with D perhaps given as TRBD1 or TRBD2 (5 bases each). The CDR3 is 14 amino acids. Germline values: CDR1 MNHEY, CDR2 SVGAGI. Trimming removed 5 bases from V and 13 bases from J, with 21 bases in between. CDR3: CASSDAEGQETQFF. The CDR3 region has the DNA TGTGCCAGCAGTGACGCCGAGGGGCAGGAGACCCAGTTCTTC.

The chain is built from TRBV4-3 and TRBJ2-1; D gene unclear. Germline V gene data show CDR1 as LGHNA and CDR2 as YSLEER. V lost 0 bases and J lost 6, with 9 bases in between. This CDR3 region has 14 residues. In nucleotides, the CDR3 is TGCGCCAGCAGCCAAGATTCCAACTCCAATGAGCAGTTCTTC. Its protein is CASSQDSNSNEQFF.

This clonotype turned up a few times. The DNA for the CDR3 is TGTGCCAGCAGCACTCGGAACGCTTCACCCCTCCACTTT. This codes for CASSTRNASPLHF. The rearrangement uses TRBV7-3 and TRBJ1-6; no reliable D call. Trimming left V 5 bases short and J 9 bases short, with 11 bases between. Germline V gene data show CDR1 as SGHTA and CDR2 as FQGTGA. CDR3 length: 13 amino acids.

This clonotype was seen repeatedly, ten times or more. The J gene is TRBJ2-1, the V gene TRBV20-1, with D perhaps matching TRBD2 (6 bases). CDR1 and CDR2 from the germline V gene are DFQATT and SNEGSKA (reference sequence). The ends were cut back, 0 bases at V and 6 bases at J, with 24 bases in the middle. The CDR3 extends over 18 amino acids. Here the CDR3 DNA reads TGCAGTGCTAGAGATCATAACGGAGGGAGGACCCGAGGCAATGAGCAGTTCTTC. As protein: CSARDHNGGRTRGNEQFF.

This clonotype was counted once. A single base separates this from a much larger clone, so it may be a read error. The DNA for the CDR3 is TGTGCCAGCTCCCGAACAGACCAAGAGACCCAGTCCTTC. Translated, it gives CASSRTDQETQSF. The V gene is TRBV12-3 or TRBV12-4, the J gene TRBJ2-7; no definite D call. The CDR3 is 13 residues long.